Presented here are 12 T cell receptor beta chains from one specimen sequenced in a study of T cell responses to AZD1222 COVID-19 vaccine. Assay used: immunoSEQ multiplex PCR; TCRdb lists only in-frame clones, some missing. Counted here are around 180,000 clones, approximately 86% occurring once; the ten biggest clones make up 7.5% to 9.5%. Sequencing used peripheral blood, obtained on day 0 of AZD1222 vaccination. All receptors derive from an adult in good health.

The CDR3 reads CATSRDRGTEKLFF. CDR3 sequence (DNA): TGTGCCACCAGCAGAGACAGGGGGACTGAAAAACTGTTTTTT. The chain links TRBV15 to TRBJ1-4, with TRBD1 matching over 7 bases. CDR1 LNHNV and CDR2 YYDKDF come from the germline V gene (reference sequence). The CDR3 is 14 amino acids. V dropped 0 bases and J dropped 7; count of bases not matched to a gene: 2.

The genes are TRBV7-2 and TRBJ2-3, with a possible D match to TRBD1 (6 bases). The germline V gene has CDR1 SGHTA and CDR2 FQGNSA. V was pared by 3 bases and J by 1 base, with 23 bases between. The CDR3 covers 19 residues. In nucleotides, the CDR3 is TGTGCCAGCAGCTTTGGCCCCCCCTCACTGACAGGCCGCACAGATACGCAGTATTTT. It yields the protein CASSFGPPSLTGRTDTQYF.

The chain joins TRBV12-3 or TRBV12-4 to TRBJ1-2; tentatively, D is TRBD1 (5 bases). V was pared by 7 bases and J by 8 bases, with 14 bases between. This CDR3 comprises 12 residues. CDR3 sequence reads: CASTGGPGGYTF. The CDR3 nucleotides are TGTGCCAGCACCGGGGGACCCGGGGGCTACACCTTC.

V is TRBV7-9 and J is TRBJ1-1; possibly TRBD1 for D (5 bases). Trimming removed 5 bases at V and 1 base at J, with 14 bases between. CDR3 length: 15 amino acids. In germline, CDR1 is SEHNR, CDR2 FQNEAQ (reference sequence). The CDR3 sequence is CASSPVLGENTEAFF. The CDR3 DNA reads TGTGCCAGCAGCCCAGTGTTAGGGGAGAACACTGAAGCTTTCTTT.

Here the CDR3 reads CASSANEQYF. As DNA, the CDR3 is TGCGCCAGCAGTGCTAACGAGCAGTACTTC. The V call is TRBV10-2, the J call TRBJ2-7; no reliable D call. CDR3 length: 10 residues. CDR1 and CDR2 (germline): WSHSY, SAAADI. V was shortened by 4 bases and J by 5 bases, with 3 bases between the two germline ends.

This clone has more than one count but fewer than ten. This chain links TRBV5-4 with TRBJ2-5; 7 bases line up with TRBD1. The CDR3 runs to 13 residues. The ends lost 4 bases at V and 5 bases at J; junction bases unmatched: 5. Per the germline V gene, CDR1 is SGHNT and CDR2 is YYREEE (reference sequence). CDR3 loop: CASSKGQEETQYF. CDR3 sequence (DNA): TGTGCCAGCAGCAAAGGACAGGAGGAGACCCAGTACTTC.

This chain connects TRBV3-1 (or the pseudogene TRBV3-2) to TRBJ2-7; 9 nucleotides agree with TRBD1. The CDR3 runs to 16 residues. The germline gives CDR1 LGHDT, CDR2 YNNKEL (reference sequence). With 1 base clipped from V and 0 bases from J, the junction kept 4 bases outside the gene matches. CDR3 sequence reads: CASSQVMGQGSYEQYF. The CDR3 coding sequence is TGTGCCAGCAGCCAAGTTATGGGACAGGGCTCCTACGAGCAGTACTTC.

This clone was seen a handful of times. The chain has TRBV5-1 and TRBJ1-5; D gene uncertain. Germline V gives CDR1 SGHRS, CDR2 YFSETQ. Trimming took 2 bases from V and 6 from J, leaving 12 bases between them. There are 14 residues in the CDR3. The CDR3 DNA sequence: TGCGCCAGCAGCTTTACCCTCGGGAGTCAGCCCCAGCATTTT. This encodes CASSFTLGSQPQHF.

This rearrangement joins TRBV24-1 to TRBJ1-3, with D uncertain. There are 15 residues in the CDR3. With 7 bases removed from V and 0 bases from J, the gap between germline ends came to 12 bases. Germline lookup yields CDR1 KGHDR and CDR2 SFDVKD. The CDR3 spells CATRGRTSSGNTIYF. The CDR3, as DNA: TGTGCCACCAGGGGTCGTACGAGCTCTGGAAACACCATATATTTT.

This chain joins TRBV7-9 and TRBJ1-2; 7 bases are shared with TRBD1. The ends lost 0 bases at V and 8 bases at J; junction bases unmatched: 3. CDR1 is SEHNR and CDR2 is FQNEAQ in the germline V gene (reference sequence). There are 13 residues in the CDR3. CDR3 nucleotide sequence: TGTGCCAGCAGCTTAGCACAGGGGTGGGGCTACACCTTC. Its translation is CASSLAQGWGYTF.

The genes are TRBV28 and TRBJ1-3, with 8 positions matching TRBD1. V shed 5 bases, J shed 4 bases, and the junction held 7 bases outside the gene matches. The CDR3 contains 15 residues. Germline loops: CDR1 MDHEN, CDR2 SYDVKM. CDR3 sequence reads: CASSEQTGDGNTIYF. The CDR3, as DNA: TGTGCCAGCAGTGAGCAGACAGGGGACGGAAACACCATATATTTT. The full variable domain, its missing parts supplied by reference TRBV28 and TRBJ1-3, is DVKVTQSSRYLVKRTGEKVFLECVQDMDHENMFWYRQDPGLGLRLIYFSYDVKMKEKGDIPEGYSVSREKKERFSLILESASTNQTSMYLCASSEQTGDGNTIYFGEGSWLTVV.

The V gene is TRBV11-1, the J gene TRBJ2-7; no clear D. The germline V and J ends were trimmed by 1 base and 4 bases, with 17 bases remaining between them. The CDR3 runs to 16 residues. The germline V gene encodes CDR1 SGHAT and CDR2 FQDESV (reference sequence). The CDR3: CASSLVERKSRYEQYF. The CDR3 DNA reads TGTGCCAGCAGCTTAGTAGAAAGGAAGTCGAGATACGAGCAGTACTTC. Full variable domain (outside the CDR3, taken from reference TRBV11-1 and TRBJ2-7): EAEVAQSPRYKITEKSQAVAFWCDPISGHATLYWYRQILGQGPELLVQFQDESVVDDSQLPKDRFSAERLKGVDSTLKIQPAELGDSAMYLCASSLVERKSRYEQYFGPGTRLTVT.